One and the same sample provided the 5 T cell receptor beta chains below, sequenced in a study of blood T cell repertoires in COVID-19. Method: immunoSEQ multiplex PCR; TCRdb's copy keeps in-frame clones and lacks some. The table shows over 90,000 clones, with around 92% occurring only once. The sequencing sample was made of peripheral blood. These receptors all come from a woman between 55 and 75 years old with acute or convalescent COVID-19.

V gene TRBV3-1 (or the pseudogene TRBV3-2) combines with J gene TRBJ1-2, with TRBD1 identical over 11 bases. There are 13 residues in the CDR3. J gave up 5 bases and V 6 bases, and 2 bases lay outside the gene matches. Germline V gene lookup returns CDR1 LGHDT and CDR2 YNNKEL (reference sequence). CDR3: CASRDRGQYGYTF. The CDR3 DNA follows: TGTGCCAGCAGGGACAGGGGGCAATATGGCTACACCTTC.

The chain employs TRBV19 and TRBJ1-3, with D maybe TRBD1 (5 bases). Trimming pared 5 bases from V and 8 bases from J, leaving 22 bases between. Germline values: CDR1 LNHDA, CDR2 SQIVND (reference sequence). This CDR3 spans 16 amino acids. The CDR3 DNA sequence: TGTGCCAGTAGTTCCCGGCTGGGCAGGCCGGGGGACACCATATATTTT. Its translation is CASSSRLGRPGDTIYF.

This clone was seen just once. This chain connects TRBV27 to TRBJ1-4; D is ambiguous. The CDR3 spans 14 residues. Germline CDR1 reads MNHEY; CDR2 reads SMNVEV (reference sequence). Trimming left V 4 bases short and J 7 bases short, with 13 bases between. The chain's CDR3 is CASSSSGEIEKLFF. The CDR3 DNA sequence: TGTGCCAGCAGTTCATCCGGGGAGATTGAAAAACTGTTTTTT.

J is TRBJ1-1 and V is TRBV6-6, with D hard to call. This CDR3 comprises 14 residues. CDR1 is MNHNY, CDR2 SVGAGI, per germline (reference sequence). V was trimmed by 5 bases and J by 5 bases, leaving 15 bases between them. The CDR3 reads CASSLLWTETEAFF. The CDR3 DNA is TGTGCCAGCAGTCTTCTTTGGACTGAAACTGAAGCTTTCTTT.

The chain uses TRBV30 and TRBJ1-2; no clear D. The CDR3 consists of 15 residues. Germline CDR1 is GTSNPN and CDR2 is SVGIG (reference sequence). Deletions cut 2 bases from V and 1 base from J, with 14 bases between. CDR3 in DNA: TGTGCCTGGAGTCCCCATCCCGGCGGTAACTATGGCTACACCTTC. Its protein product is CAWSPHPGGNYGYTF.